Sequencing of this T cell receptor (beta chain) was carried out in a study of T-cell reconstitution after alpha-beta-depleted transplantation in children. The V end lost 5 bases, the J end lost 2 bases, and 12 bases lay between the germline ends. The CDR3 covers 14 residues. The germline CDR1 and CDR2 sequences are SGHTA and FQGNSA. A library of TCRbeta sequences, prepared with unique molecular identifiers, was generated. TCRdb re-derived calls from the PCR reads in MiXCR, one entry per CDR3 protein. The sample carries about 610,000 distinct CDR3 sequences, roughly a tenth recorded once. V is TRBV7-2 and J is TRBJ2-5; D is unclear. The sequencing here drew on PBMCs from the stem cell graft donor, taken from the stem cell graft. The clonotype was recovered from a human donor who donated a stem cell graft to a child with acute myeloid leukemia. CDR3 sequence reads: CASSVTRVQETQYF. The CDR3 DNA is TGTGCCAGCAGCGTCACCCGGGTTCAAGAGACCCAGTACTTC.